This T cell receptor beta chain was profiled in a study of long-term antiretroviral therapy in people with HIV. The CDR3 length is 16 residues. Losses at the gene ends were 2 bases for V and 2 bases for J; bases not matched to a gene: 9. Run at survey level, the immunoSEQ assay was version v3.0. The method was immunoSEQ multiplex PCR; TCRdb's version includes in-frame clones alone and lacks a portion of them. Of fewer than 20,000 clones in the sample, about three quarters were seen once. At least one PBMC sample before ART and at least two after were required. The specimen comprised unsorted PBMCs, sampled at the start of antiretroviral therapy, before treatment. This clonotype was obtained from a woman aged 35 to 49 with HIV. V is TRBV23-1 and J is TRBJ2-7, with 7 positions matching TRBD1. TRBV23-1 is filed as an ORF, its function uncertain. CDR3: CASSQPFRDRPYEQYF. Written as DNA, the CDR3 is TGCGCCAGCAGTCAACCGTTCCGGGACAGACCCTACGAGCAGTACTTC.